This TCR beta chain stems from a study of low-dose radiotherapy and immunotherapy resistance in tumors. The overall study: Cohort 2 patients were irradiated with 1 Gy every two weeks, reaching 13 Gy over 26 weeks. Every day for four cycles from cycle 1 day 1, patients took 300 mg of oral aspirin.

This clonotype came up many times. TRAV- and TRBV-specific primers primed first-strand cDNA, covering alpha and beta chains. A constant-region primer paired with the V-primer adapter amplified TCRs over about 18 PCR cycles. TCRdb used MiXCR to reprocess the reads, holding one entry per CDR3 protein. The sample lists roughly 95,000 distinct CDR3 sequences, 20% to 25% occurring once. The germline V gene has CDR1 SGHTA and CDR2 FQGNSA. With 1 base removed from V and 0 bases from J, the gap between germline ends came to 9 bases. The CDR3 is 15 residues long. The time point is: after trial treatment. Treatment here: LDRT plus nivolumab, ipilimumab, low-dose cyclophosphamide and aspirin (RACIN trial).

The J gene is TRBJ1-1, the V gene TRBV7-2; D gene uncertain. This receptor was taken from a female donor with ovarian cancer. This material consisted of PBMCs, taken after low-dose radiotherapy plus immunotherapy. DNA of the CDR3: TGTGCCAGCAGCTTAGGGATGGTACTGAACACTGAAGCTTTCTTT. Its protein is CASSLGMVLNTEAFF.